Following are 30 T cell receptor beta chains from one sample sequenced in a study of cytomegalovirus exposure and HLA in healthy donors. The PCR made use of 60 Vbeta and 13 Jbeta primers. Clones were sequenced by immunoSEQ multiplex PCR, and TCRdb holds only the in-frame ones, with some missing. The sample shows roughly 190,000 clones, about 88% of them seen only once. What was sequenced was PBMCs. The receptor source for this set is a woman younger than 30 in good health and CMV-seronegative.

The rearrangement uses TRBV7-3 and TRBJ2-7; 12 bases are shared with TRBD2. Germline assignment: CDR1 SGHTA and CDR2 FQGTGA. V trimming: 3 bases; J trimming: 1 base; junction bases outside the gene matches: 1. The CDR3 sequence is 15 residues long. The CDR3 DNA is TGTGCCAGCAGCTTGACTAGCGGGAGTTCCTACGAGCAGTACTTC. It translates to CASSLTSGSSYEQYF.

This chain uses TRBV10-3 with TRBJ1-5; 7 nucleotides align to TRBD1. From germline, CDR1 is ENHRY and CDR2 SYGVKD. Trimming removed 10 bases from V and 4 bases from J; junction bases left unmatched: 10. This CDR3 contains 14 residues. CDR3 sequence (DNA): TGTGCCACGGCCCGGGACAGAGATAATCAGCCCCAGCATTTT. Its protein is CATARDRDNQPQHF.

CDR3 protein: CASSLGDRRITEAFF. DNA for the CDR3: TGTGCCAGCAGCTTAGGGGACAGGCGGATCACTGAAGCTTTCTTT. The chain couples TRBV11-3 to TRBJ1-1; 8 nucleotides match TRBD1. Trimming took 1 base from V and 4 from J; bases not matched to a gene: 5. CDR3 size: 15 residues. In germline, CDR1 is SGHNT, CDR2 YENEEA.

The V and J genes are TRBV7-9 and TRBJ1-4; no reliable D call. The V and J ends lost 5 bases and 8 bases respectively, with 6 bases between them. The CDR3 consists of 11 residues. Germline V gene lookup returns CDR1 SEHNR and CDR2 FQNEAQ (reference sequence). As DNA, the CDR3 is TGTGCCAGCAGCGAGAGAGAAAAACTGTTTTTT. This codes for CASSEREKLFF.

The J gene is TRBJ1-6, the V gene TRBV6-4; D is possibly TRBD1 (5 bases). CDR1 is MRHNA, CDR2 SNTAGT, per germline. This CDR3 region has 17 residues. V was clipped by 7 bases and J by 4 bases, with 20 bases between them. The CDR3 DNA follows: TGTGCCAGCACCCCCGGGGGGAGGCGAGAGTATAATTCACCCCTCCACTTT. Translated: CASTPGGRREYNSPLHF.

V gene TRBV2 combines with J gene TRBJ2-7; weak D call: TRBD1 (6 bases). V was clipped by 1 base and J by 4 bases, with 11 bases between them. The CDR3 sequence is 14 residues long. Germline values: CDR1 SNHLY, CDR2 FYNNEI. In DNA form, the CDR3 reads TGTGCCAGCAGTGAAGAGACAGGCTTATACGAGCAGTACTTC. Protein sequence: CASSEETGLYEQYF.

This clone has a single count. The CDR3 bases are TGTGCCAGCAGTTTGGGGCCAAGGGGTGAAAAACTGTTTTTT. Its protein product is CASSLGPRGEKLFF. This chain links TRBV28 with TRBJ1-4; D might be TRBD1 (5 bases). Trimming shortened V by 3 bases and J by 7 bases, and 12 bases separated the two germline ends. The CDR3 contains 14 residues. Germline assignment: CDR1 MDHEN and CDR2 SYDVKM.

V is TRBV19 and J is TRBJ1-3; D uncertain. Germline-derived CDR1 and CDR2 are LNHDA and SQIVND (reference sequence). V dropped 4 bases and J dropped 0 bases, with 13 bases sitting between them. The CDR3 has 16 residues. CDR3 sequence (DNA): TGTGCCAGTAGTAGAGGACTGGAGTTCTCTGGAAACACCATATATTTT. Its translation: CASSRGLEFSGNTIYF. The variable domain in full, with the rest retrieved from reference TRBV19 and TRBJ1-3, is DGGITQSPKYLFRKEGQNVTLSCEQNLNHDAMYWYRQDPGQGLRLIYYSQIVNDFQKGDIAEGYSVSREKKESFPLTVTSAQKNPTAFYLCASSRGLEFSGNTIYFGEGSWLTVV.

The rearrangement uses TRBV13 and TRBJ2-2; 11 bases align to TRBD1. The germline gives CDR1 PRHDT, CDR2 FYEKMQ (reference sequence). J lost 4 bases, V lost 5 bases, and 3 bases had no gene match. The CDR3 consists of 15 residues. DNA of the CDR3: TGTGCCAGCAGCCTCGGGACAGGGGGCACCGGGGAGCTGTTTTTT. Translating it yields CASSLGTGGTGELFF.

This chain joins TRBV27 and TRBJ2-3; 10 nucleotides agree with TRBD2. CDR1 MNHEY and CDR2 SMNVEV come from the germline V gene (reference sequence). Germline trimming cut 6 bases from V and 1 base from J; bases unmatched to any gene: 4. The CDR3 has 15 residues. The CDR3 bases are TGTGCCAGCAGGTTCGGGACTAGCGGCACAGATACGCAGTATTTT. It codes for CASRFGTSGTDTQYF.

The chain joins TRBV28 to TRBJ1-4; 9 bases match TRBD1. The CDR3 totals 15 residues. The germline V gene has CDR1 MDHEN and CDR2 SYDVKM. Germline trimming cut 6 bases from V and 10 bases from J; bases unmatched to any gene: 12. In nucleotides, the CDR3 is TGTGCCAGCAGGGTTACAGGGGGCCCTCCCGGAAAACTGTTTTTT. It translates to CASRVTGGPPGKLFF.

V and J are TRBV25-1 and TRBJ1-2; 8 bases are shared with TRBD1. Germline CDR1 and CDR2: MGHDK and SYGVNS. The CDR3 extends over 14 amino acids. V lost 6 bases, J lost 7 bases, and 10 bases stayed unmatched. The CDR3: CASSIPGGAGGYTF. CDR3 DNA sequence: TGTGCCAGCAGCATTCCAGGGGGCGCGGGTGGCTACACCTTC.

The J gene is TRBJ1-5, the V gene TRBV27, with D possibly matching TRBD1 (6 bases). V lost 6 bases and J 9 bases, leaving 21 bases between the germline ends. This CDR3 contains 15 residues. The germline V gene has CDR1 MNHEY and CDR2 SMNVEV (reference sequence). The CDR3 coding sequence is TGTGCCAGCAGCCTCCAGGGGACCCCCGGGCGGCCCCAGCATTTT. Its protein is CASSLQGTPGRPQHF.

J is TRBJ2-5 and V is TRBV7-9, with 7 bases lining up with TRBD2. Germline CDR1 SEHNR, CDR2 FQNEAQ (reference sequence). This CDR3 contains 17 residues. V lost 4 bases to trimming and J lost 6 bases; unmatched junction nucleotides: 17. This CDR3 reads CASSSGPPRRELKTQYF. DNA for the CDR3: TGTGCCAGCAGCTCCGGACCCCCGCGGCGGGAGTTGAAGACCCAGTACTTC.

The chain uses TRBV6-5 and TRBJ1-1; 7 bases agree with TRBD1. Trimming at V came to 6 bases and at J to 8 bases, leaving 9 bases not matched to a gene. The CDR3 totals 13 residues. Germline V CDR1 and CDR2: MNHEY, SVGAGI. This CDR3 reads CASRKTGTEEAFF. Written as DNA, the CDR3 is TGTGCCAGCAGAAAAACCGGGACAGAAGAAGCTTTCTTT.

V gene TRBV7-2 combines with J gene TRBJ2-7; 11 nucleotides match TRBD1. V dropped 8 bases and J dropped 3; count of bases not matched to a gene: 0. This CDR3 is 12 amino acids long. The germline V gene encodes CDR1 SGHTA and CDR2 FQGNSA. The CDR3 DNA reads as TGTGCCAGCGGGACAGGGGGCTACGAGCAGTACTTC. As protein: CASGTGGYEQYF.

The chain employs TRBV28 and TRBJ2-3; D unresolved. Deletions cut 4 bases from V and 0 bases from J, with 14 bases between. Germline CDR1 and CDR2: MDHEN and SYDVKM. The CDR3 is 16 residues long. The CDR3 sequence: CASSYTGLLSTDTQYF. The CDR3 region has the DNA TGTGCCAGCAGTTATACTGGTCTCTTGAGCACAGATACGCAGTATTTT.

The chain carries TRBV10-3 and TRBJ2-5, with 9 positions matching TRBD1. Germline CDR1 reads ENHRY; CDR2 reads SYGVKD. There are 15 residues in the CDR3. V shed 4 bases and J 6 bases; nucleotides not matched to a gene: 9. In nucleotides, the CDR3 is TGTGCCATCAGTGCCGCCGGGACAGGGATAAAGACCCAGTACTTC. Protein product: CAISAAGTGIKTQYF.

The chain uses TRBV28 and TRBJ1-3; no firm D call. Trimming took 6 bases from V and 2 from J, leaving 11 bases between them. Germline V gene lookup returns CDR1 MDHEN and CDR2 SYDVKM. The CDR3 consists of 14 residues. The CDR3 here is CASRPGGTGNTIYF. The CDR3 nucleotides read TGTGCCAGCAGACCTGGCGGCACTGGAAACACCATATATTTT.

This chain connects TRBV25-1 to TRBJ2-2; D possibly corresponds to TRBD1 (6 bases). The CDR3 consists of 16 residues. Trimming cost V 8 bases and J 2 bases, with 18 bases left between them. Germline CDR1 is MGHDK and CDR2 is SYGVNS. CDR3: CASRGWDISNTGELFF. In DNA, the CDR3 is TGTGCCAGCCGGGGATGGGACATATCAAACACCGGGGAGCTGTTTTTT. The entire variable domain, with the rest obtained from reference TRBV25-1 and TRBJ2-2, is as follows: EADIYQTPRYLVIGTGKKITLECSQTMGHDKMYWYQQDPGMELHLIHYSYGVNSTEKGDLSSESTVSRIRTEHFPLTLESARPSHTSQYLCASRGWDISNTGELFFGEGSRLTVL.

The rearrangement joins TRBV7-3 to TRBJ2-1, with a weak D call TRBD2 (5 bases). The V gene lost 2 bases and the J gene lost 7 bases, with 12 bases spanning the gap. CDR1 and CDR2 from the germline V gene are SGHTA and FQGTGA. The CDR3 spans 14 residues. The CDR3 spells CASSLQDRGNEQFF. The CDR3 nucleotides are TGTGCCAGCAGCTTACAGGATCGAGGGAATGAGCAGTTCTTC.

CDR3 loop: CASSWGGVGTDTQYF. In DNA form, the CDR3 reads TGTGCCAGCAGCTGGGGGGGCGTAGGCACAGATACGCAGTATTTT. This chain connects TRBV5-6 to TRBJ2-3, with D maybe TRBD2 (7 bases). V gave up 3 bases and J gave up 1 base, with 12 bases separating them. This CDR3 is built from 15 residues. Germline-derived CDR1 and CDR2 are SGHDT and YYEEEE.

The J gene is TRBJ2-5, the V gene TRBV28; 7 bases agree with TRBD2. From germline, CDR1 is MDHEN and CDR2 SYDVKM. Trimming at V came to 5 bases and at J to 1 base, leaving 7 bases not matched to a gene. The CDR3 totals 15 residues. The CDR3 protein is CASSRPGTTQETQYF. The CDR3 nucleotides are TGTGCCAGCAGTAGACCCGGGACTACCCAAGAGACCCAGTACTTC.

The chain carries TRBV7-8 and TRBJ2-5; 7 bases line up with TRBD1. V gave up 6 bases and J gave up 2 bases; unmatched junction bases: 6. Germline V lookup: CDR1 SGHVS, CDR2 FQNEAQ. This CDR3 spans 14 amino acids. The CDR3 loop reads CASRQDRVQETQYF. CDR3 DNA sequence: TGTGCCAGCAGACAAGACAGGGTGCAAGAGACCCAGTACTTC.

The V and J genes are TRBV6-6 and TRBJ1-3; possible D gene TRBD1, 6 bases. Per the germline V gene, CDR1 is MNHNY and CDR2 is SVGAGI (reference sequence). The CDR3 is 16 residues long. Trimming shortened V by 4 bases and J by 0 bases, and 13 bases separated the two germline ends. This CDR3 is CASSFTDSPSGNTIYF. In nucleotides, the CDR3 is TGTGCCAGCAGTTTCACGGACAGCCCCTCTGGAAACACCATATATTTT.

The V and J genes are TRBV6-5 and TRBJ2-7; 8 nucleotides match TRBD2. Germline loops: CDR1 MNHEY, CDR2 SVGAGI. After removal of 5 bases from V and 6 bases from J, the junction contained 6 bases not matched to a gene. This CDR3 has 13 residues. The CDR3 nucleotides read TGTGCCAGCAGTCTCGGACTAGCCGGCGAGCAGTACTTC. As protein: CASSLGLAGEQYF.

The rearrangement joins TRBV15 to TRBJ2-7, with TRBD2 matching over 14 bases. Germline values: CDR1 LNHNV, CDR2 YYDKDF (reference sequence). After removal of 0 bases from V and 3 bases from J, the junction contained 10 bases not matched to a gene. The CDR3 consists of 19 residues. The CDR3 loop is CATSRDPGLAGATGYEQYF. The CDR3 nucleotides read TGTGCCACCAGCAGAGATCCGGGACTAGCGGGGGCCACCGGCTACGAGCAGTACTTC.

J is TRBJ1-3 and V is TRBV28; no firm D call. Trimming shortened V by 2 bases and J by 0 bases, and 5 bases separated the two germline ends. Germline lookup yields CDR1 MDHEN and CDR2 SYDVKM. CDR3 length: 14 residues. The CDR3 loop reads CASSLPYSGNTIYF. The DNA for the CDR3 is TGTGCCAGCAGTTTACCTTACTCTGGAAACACCATATATTTT.

The rearrangement uses TRBV4-2 and TRBJ1-3; no clear D gene. Germline V CDR1 and CDR2: LGHNA, YNFKEQ. The CDR3 extends over 16 amino acids. With 0 bases removed from V and 2 bases from J, the gap between germline ends came to 11 bases. CDR3 in amino acids: CASSQESQAPGNTIYF. The CDR3 bases are TGTGCCAGCAGCCAAGAGTCTCAGGCACCTGGAAACACCATATATTTT.

V gene TRBV4-3 combines with J gene TRBJ2-5; a weak D match, TRBD2 (5 bases). The germline gives CDR1 LGHNA, CDR2 YSLEER. Trimming stripped 2 bases from V and 5 bases from J, with 6 bases between. This CDR3 has 12 residues. The CDR3 bases are TGCGCCAGCAGCCAACCGGGGGAGACCCAGTACTTC. The encoded protein is CASSQPGETQYF.